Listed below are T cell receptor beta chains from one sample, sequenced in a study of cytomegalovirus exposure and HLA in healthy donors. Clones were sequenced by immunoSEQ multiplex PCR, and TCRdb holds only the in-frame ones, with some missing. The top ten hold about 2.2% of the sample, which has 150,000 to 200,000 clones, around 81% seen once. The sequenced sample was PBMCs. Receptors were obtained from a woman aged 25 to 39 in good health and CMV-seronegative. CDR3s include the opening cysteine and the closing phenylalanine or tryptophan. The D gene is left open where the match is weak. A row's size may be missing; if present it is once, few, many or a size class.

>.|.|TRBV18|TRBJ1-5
TGTGCCAGCTCACTGGGGGCGAGCAATCAGCCCCAGCATTTT
CASSLGASNQPQHF
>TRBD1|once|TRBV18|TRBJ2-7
TGTGCCAGCTCCCCTGACCAGACAGGGAACTACGAGCAGTACTTC
CASSPDQTGNYEQYF
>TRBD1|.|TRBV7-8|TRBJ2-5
TGTGCCAGCAGCCTGGGACAGGGAATGGAAGAGACCCAGTACTTC
CASSLGQGMEETQYF
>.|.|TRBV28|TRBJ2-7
TGTGCCAGCAGTTTACCTAGACCGAAGTACGAGCAGTACTTC
CASSLPRPKYEQYF
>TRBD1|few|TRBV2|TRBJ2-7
TGTGCCAGCAGTACCACCGGGACAGGGGATGCGTACTTC
CASSTTGTGDAYF
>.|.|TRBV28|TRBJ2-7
TGTGCCAGCAGTTTGCCGGGAGCGGTACCCTACGAGCAGTACTTC
CASSLPGAVPYEQYF
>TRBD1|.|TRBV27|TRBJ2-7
TGTGCCAGCGGGGCTCGGGACAGGGGCTTTGGGGAGCAGTACTTC
CASGARDRGFGEQYF
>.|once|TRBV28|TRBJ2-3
TGTGCCAGCAGTTTATTGCGATATGATACGCAGTATTTT
CASSLLRYDTQYF
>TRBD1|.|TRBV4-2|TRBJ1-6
TGTGCCAGCAGCCAACCGGGACAGGGTCATTCACCCCTCCACTTT
CASSQPGQGHSPLHF
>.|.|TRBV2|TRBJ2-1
TGTGCCAGCAGTGTTGCGGGATACAATGAGCAGTTCTTC
CASSVAGYNEQFF
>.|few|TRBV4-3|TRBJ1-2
TGCGCCAGCAGCCAACTTATGAGGGTCGGCTACACCTTC
CASSQLMRVGYTF
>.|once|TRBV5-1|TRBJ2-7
TGCGCCAGCAGCTTCGCTAGCGCTTCATACGAGCAGTACTTC
CASSFASASYEQYF
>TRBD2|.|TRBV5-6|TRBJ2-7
TGTGCCAGCAGCCTCGGGACTAGCGTTTCCTACGAGCAGTACTTC
CASSLGTSVSYEQYF
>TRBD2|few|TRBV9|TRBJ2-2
TGTGCCAGCAGCGTAGGATTGCGGGAGGACTCGGGGGAGCTGTTTTTT
CASSVGLREDSGELFF
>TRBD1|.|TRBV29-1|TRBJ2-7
TGCAGCGTCAACAGGGGTACCTACGAGCAGTACTTC
CSVNRGTYEQYF
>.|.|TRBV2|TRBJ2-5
TGTGCCAGCAGCGCCGGACTTCAAGAGACCCAGTACTTC
CASSAGLQETQYF